This paragraph reports one TCR beta chain. Its target is not known. Clones were sequenced by immunoSEQ multiplex PCR, and TCRdb holds only the in-frame ones, with some missing. The sample includes some 82,000 clones, roughly 91% of them seen just once. The data are from a study of graft-versus-host responses after intestinal transplantation. The CDR3 consists of 15 residues. Trimming took off 4 bases at V and 1 base at J, with 14 bases between the two ends. Germline lookup yields CDR1 SGHDT and CDR2 YYEEEE. The gene calls are TRBV5-6 and TRBJ1-1, with D tentatively TRBD1 (6 bases). The TCR was taken from a human donor who was the organ donor for an intestinal transplant. The material sequenced was unstimulated CD8+ T cells sorted from spleen or lymph node cells, taken before transplant. DNA for the CDR3: TGTGCCAGCAGCCTGGTGGGGGCAGGGAACACTGAAGCTTTCTTT. It specifies CASSLVGAGNTEAFF.